This T cell receptor (beta chain) was identified in a study of cytomegalovirus exposure and HLA in healthy donors. Study in general: T cells numbering around 170 million yielded 90 million to 140 million unique TCR beta sequences in an earlier analysis. Study-wide findings and caveats: Later genetic work tied a missense DCLRE1C variant to beta-chain V and J trimming. Listed as cytomegalovirus-associated were 150 or so TCR beta chains.

PCR used 60 Vbeta primers and 13 Jbeta primers. Method: immunoSEQ multiplex PCR; TCRdb's copy keeps in-frame clones and lacks some. This table has about 230,000 clones, roughly 90% appearing once. As concerns this clone: Its antigen remains unknown.

The CDR3 totals 15 residues. V lost 6 bases and J lost 2, with 15 bases in between. The germline V gene encodes CDR1 SGHDN and CDR2 FVKESK. Material for sequencing was PBMCs. This chain connects TRBV14 to TRBJ2-3; possibly TRBD2 for D (5 bases). The source is a woman aged 18-29 years in good health and CMV-seronegative. CDR3 sequence reads: CASSLPGYYTDTQYF. The CDR3 DNA is TGTGCCAGCAGTCTTCCGGGATATTACACAGATACGCAGTATTTT.